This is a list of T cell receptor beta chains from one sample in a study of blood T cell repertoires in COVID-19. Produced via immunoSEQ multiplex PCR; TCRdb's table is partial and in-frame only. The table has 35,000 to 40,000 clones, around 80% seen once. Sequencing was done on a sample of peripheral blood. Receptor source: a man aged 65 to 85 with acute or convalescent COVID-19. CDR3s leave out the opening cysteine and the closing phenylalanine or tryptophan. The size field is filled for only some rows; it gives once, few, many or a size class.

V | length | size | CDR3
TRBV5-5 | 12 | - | ASTWRGTNYGYT
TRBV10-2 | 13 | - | ASSEGRGGSYEQF
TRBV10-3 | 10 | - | AISPHNYGYT
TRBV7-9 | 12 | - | ASSRSSGTDTQY
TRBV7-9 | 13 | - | ASSTGTSASNEQF
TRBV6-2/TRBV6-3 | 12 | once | ASSYPPASGPQH
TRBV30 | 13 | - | AWGRAILSYNEQF
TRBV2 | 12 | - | ASGRQGSNYGYT
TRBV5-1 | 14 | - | ASSSQDRLANYGYT
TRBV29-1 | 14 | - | SVESRTGITYNEQF
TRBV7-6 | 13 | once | ASSLRTSGNYEQY
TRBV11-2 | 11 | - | ASSTQENTEAF
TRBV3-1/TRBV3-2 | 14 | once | ASSQAFRGGDNEQF
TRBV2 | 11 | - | ASRQGLNEKLF